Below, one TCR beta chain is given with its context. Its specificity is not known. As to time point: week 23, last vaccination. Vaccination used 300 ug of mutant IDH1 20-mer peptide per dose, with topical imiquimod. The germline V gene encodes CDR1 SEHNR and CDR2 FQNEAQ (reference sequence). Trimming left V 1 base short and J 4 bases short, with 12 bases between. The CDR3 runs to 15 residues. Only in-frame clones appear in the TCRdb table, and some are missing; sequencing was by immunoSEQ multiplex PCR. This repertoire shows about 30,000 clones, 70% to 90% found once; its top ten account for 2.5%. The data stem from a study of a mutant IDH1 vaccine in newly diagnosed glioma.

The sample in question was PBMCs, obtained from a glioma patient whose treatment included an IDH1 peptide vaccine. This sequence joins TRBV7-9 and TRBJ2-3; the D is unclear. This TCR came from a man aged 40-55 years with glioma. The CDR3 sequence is CASSLVRVGSDTQYF. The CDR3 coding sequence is TGTGCCAGCAGCTTAGTCCGGGTAGGGTCAGATACGCAGTATTTT.